This TCR beta chain was observed in a study of T cells in Graves' hyperthyroidism and ophthalmopathy. The PBMCs were taken from around 9.1 ml of fresh peripheral blood. Per the germline V gene, CDR1 is MNHEY and CDR2 is SVGEGT. The CDR3 extends over 17 amino acids. Germline trimming cut 2 bases from V and 3 bases from J; bases unmatched to any gene: 9. RNA transcripts yielded amplified TCR beta CDR3 regions. Initially, a first-round RT-PCR of the TCR CDR3 employed the HTBI primer set. TCRdb fed the multiplex PCR reads into MiXCR, producing one record per CDR3 protein. The table lists 300,000 to 350,000 distinct CDR3 sequences, approximately 14% of them singletons.

Specimen: blood. The chain couples TRBV6-2 or TRBV6-3 to TRBJ2-2; TRBD1 agrees at 7 bases. The TCR sequence derives from a woman in her thirties with Graves' hyperthyroidism. CDR3 residues: CASSYRTGKSHTGELFF. CDR3 coding DNA: TGTGCCAGCAGTTACCGGACAGGAAAGTCCCACACCGGGGAGCTGTTTTTT.